The 15 T cell receptor beta chains below all came from one sample that was sequenced in a study of CD8 T cells in ankylosing spondylitis. TCRdb passed the 5' RACE reads through MiXCR, listing each CDR3 protein once. This sample has roughly 130,000 distinct CDR3 sequences; more than 6.5% occur once, and the top ten carry more than 9%. Source material: blood, either unsorted or a sorted T cell fraction (not recorded which). Receptors originate from a male donor with ankylosing spondylitis or in good health (not recorded which).

This clonotype has at least ten counts. The rearrangement uses TRBV20-1 and TRBJ2-1, with D tentatively TRBD1 or TRBD2 (5 bases each). Germline CDR1 is DFQATT and CDR2 is SNEGSKA (reference sequence). V was shortened by 2 bases and J by 9 bases, with 23 bases between the two germline ends. The CDR3 covers 16 residues. CDR3 in DNA: TGCAGTGCTAGAACGCCCCCGGGACGTAGCTCCGGTGAGCAGTTCTTC. Its translation is CSARTPPGRSSGEQFF.

The table lists this clonotype with many counts. One end of the junction is discordant with germline, which a read error may explain. The chain is built from TRBV20-1 and TRBJ2-5, with a tentative D call TRBD2 (6 bases). CDR1 is DFQATT and CDR2 is SNEGSKA in the germline V gene (reference sequence). The length of the CDR3 is 11 residues. CDR3 protein: CGGDLQETQYF. The CDR3 DNA is TGTGGCGGGGACCTGCAAGAGACCCAGTACTTC.

The table lists this clonotype with many counts. V and J are TRBV2 and TRBJ2-5; TRBD2 agrees at 7 bases. Germline assignment: CDR1 SNHLY and CDR2 FYNNEI. There are 13 residues in the CDR3. V lost 5 bases to trimming and J lost 4 bases; unmatched junction nucleotides: 4. The CDR3 DNA is TGTGCCAGCAGTCCGGGAGGTGGAGAGACCCAGTACTTC. Translated, it gives CASSPGGGETQYF.

This clonotype was recorded many times. This chain links TRBV20-1 with TRBJ1-1; no definite D call. V lost 5 bases and J 3 bases, leaving 10 bases between the germline ends. Germline CDR1 is DFQATT and CDR2 is SNEGSKA (reference sequence). The CDR3 has 12 residues. CDR3 nucleotide sequence: TGCAGTGCTTTTGACACCTACACTGAAGCTTTCTTT. Its translation: CSAFDTYTEAFF.

In regard to this clonotype: This may arise from a read error, as a much more abundant clone is one base away. No conserved phenylalanine or tryptophan ends this CDR3, so it is likely a read error. The chain is built from TRBV20-1 and TRBJ2-5, with 7 bases identical to TRBD1. The CDR3 runs to 14 residues. CDR1 and CDR2 (germline): DFQATT, SNEGSKA (reference sequence). The ends lost 3 bases at V and 3 bases at J; junction bases unmatched: 7. The CDR3 sequence is CSARKGQLKETQYL. The CDR3, as DNA: TGCAGTGCTAGGAAGGGACAGCTAAAAGAGACCCAGTACTTG.

This clonotype was detected ten times or more. The chain carries TRBV20-1 and TRBJ2-3, with unresolved D. The CDR3 consists of 14 residues. V gave up 5 bases and J gave up 9 bases, with 21 bases separating them. The germline gives CDR1 DFQATT, CDR2 SNEGSKA (reference sequence). CDR3 region: CSAPPGRSLTTQYF. The CDR3 coding sequence is TGCAGTGCTCCCCCGGGCCGCAGTTTGACAACGCAGTATTTT.

This clonotype has a count of ten or more. This chain uses TRBV28 with TRBJ2-1; 8 positions match TRBD2. The length of the CDR3 is 15 residues. Unmatched junction bases numbered 8, after V lost 8 bases and J lost 2 bases. Germline CDR1 MDHEN, CDR2 SYDVKM. DNA for the CDR3: TGTGCCAGCGTACGGGGGGGGCCAACCTACAATGAGCAGTTCTTC. Amino acids: CASVRGGPTYNEQFF.

Many counts were recorded for this clonotype. The chain couples TRBV29-1 to TRBJ2-5; D possibly uses TRBD1 or TRBD2 (5 bases each). The CDR3 is 11 amino acids. Trimming left V 7 bases short and J 1 base short, with 7 bases between. In germline, CDR1 is SQVTM, CDR2 ANQGSEA. DNA of the CDR3: TGCAGCGCCGGGACCCAAGAGACCCAGTACTTC. This gives the protein CSAGTQETQYF.

This clonotype was detected many times. The rearrangement uses TRBV12-3 or TRBV12-4 and TRBJ1-5; D gene uncertain. Trimming stripped 7 bases from V and 3 bases from J, with 10 bases between. This CDR3 has 13 amino acids. CDR3 loop: CASNPGFNQPQHF. CDR3 DNA sequence: TGTGCCAGCAACCCGGGGTTCAATCAGCCCCAGCATTTT.

This clonotype was counted at least ten times. The chain has TRBV5-1 and TRBJ2-1, with D possibly matching TRBD1 (6 bases). This CDR3 has 12 residues. The germline gives CDR1 SGHRS, CDR2 YFSETQ. Trimming pared 0 bases from V and 9 bases from J, leaving 7 bases between. The chain's CDR3 is CASSLGGGEQFF. CDR3 nucleotide sequence: TGCGCCAGCAGCTTGGGAGGGGGTGAGCAGTTCTTC.

This clonotype was seen at least ten times. The chain uses TRBV20-1 and TRBJ2-3, with 8 positions matching TRBD2. Looked up from germline, CDR1 is DFQATT and CDR2 is SNEGSKA (reference sequence). V gave up 3 bases and J gave up 5 bases; unmatched junction bases: 4. The CDR3 spans 13 residues. The CDR3 spells CSARSSGEDTQYF. The CDR3 nucleotides read TGCAGTGCTAGGAGTAGCGGGGAAGATACGCAGTATTTT.

There are many counts of this clonotype. V usage is TRBV7-2 and J usage is TRBJ2-3; D gene uncertain. The CDR3 spans 13 residues. CDR1 SGHTA and CDR2 FQGNSA come from the germline V gene. V was trimmed by 6 bases and J by 1 base, leaving 8 bases between them. The chain's CDR3 is CASSLYGTDTQYF. In nucleotides, the CDR3 is TGTGCCAGCAGTCTTTACGGCACAGATACGCAGTATTTT.

The sample holds many counts of this clonotype. The chain carries TRBV7-2 and TRBJ1-6; D gene unclear. Germline CDR1 and CDR2: SGHTA and FQGNSA. V dropped 5 bases and J dropped 3 bases, with 5 bases sitting between them. The CDR3 extends over 13 amino acids. In DNA, the CDR3 is TGTGCCAGCAGCCGGAACTATAATTCACCCCTCCACTTT. This encodes CASSRNYNSPLHF.

In this sample, this clonotype turned up many times. V is TRBV7-2 and J is TRBJ2-7; D is unresolved. The germline V gene has CDR1 SGHTA and CDR2 FQGNSA. The CDR3 covers 11 residues. The V and J ends lost 5 bases and 4 bases respectively, with 6 bases between them. Here the CDR3 DNA reads TGTGCCAGCAGCCGCGTTTACGAGCAGTACTTC. Its protein is CASSRVYEQYF.

This clonotype showed up many times. V gene TRBV7-8 combines with J gene TRBJ1-1; D uncertain. The CDR3 contains 13 residues. Trimming took 3 bases from V and 7 from J, leaving 12 bases between them. Germline assignment: CDR1 SGHVS and CDR2 FQNEAQ. CDR3 nucleotides: TGTGCCAGCAGCTTCGGAGAGATACTTGAAGCTTTCTTT. It is translated as CASSFGEILEAFF. Variable domain in full (rest from reference TRBV7-8 and TRBJ1-1): GAGVSQSPRYKVAKRGQDVALRCDPISGHVSLFWYQQALGQGPEFLTYFQNEAQLDKSGLPSDRFFAERPEGSVSTLKIQRTQQEDSAVYLCASSFGEILEAFFGQGTRLTVV.